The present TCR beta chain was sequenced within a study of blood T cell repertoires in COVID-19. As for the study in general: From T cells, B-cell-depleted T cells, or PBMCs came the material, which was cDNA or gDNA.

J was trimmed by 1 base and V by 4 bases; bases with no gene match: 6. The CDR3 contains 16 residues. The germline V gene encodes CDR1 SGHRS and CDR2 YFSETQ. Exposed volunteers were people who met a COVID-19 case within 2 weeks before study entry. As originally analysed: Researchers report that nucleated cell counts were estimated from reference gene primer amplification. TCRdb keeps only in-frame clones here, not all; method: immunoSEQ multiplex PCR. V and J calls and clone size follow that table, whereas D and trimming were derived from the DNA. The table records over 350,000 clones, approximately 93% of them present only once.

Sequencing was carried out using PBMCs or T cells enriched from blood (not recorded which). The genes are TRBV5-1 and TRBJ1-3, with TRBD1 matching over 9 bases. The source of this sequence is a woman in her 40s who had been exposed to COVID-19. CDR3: CASSLRQGESGNTIYF. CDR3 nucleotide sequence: TGCGCCAGCAGCCTGAGACAGGGGGAATCTGGAAACACCATATATTTT.